The rows below give T cell receptor beta chains drawn from one sample of a study of cytomegalovirus exposure and HLA in healthy donors. TCRdb's table, derived via immunoSEQ multiplex PCR, lists solely in-frame clones and lacks some. The sample has 120,000 or so clones, less than 80% seen once. The sequenced sample was PBMCs. The receptors derive from a woman in her forties or fifties in good health and CMV-seropositive. CDR3s include the opening cysteine and the closing phenylalanine or tryptophan. The D gene is left open where the match is weak. Clone size is shown for a subset of rows, as once, few, many or a class of expanded clone.

>TRBD1|.|TRBV27|TRBJ1-2
TGTGCCAGCAGTCCCGCGGGACAGGGGGCGCTTCTTAGTGGCTACACCTTC
CASSPAGQGALLSGYTF
>TRBD2|.|TRBV29-1|TRBJ2-1
TGCAGCGCGTCTAGCGGGAGCTTGGGCAATGAGCAGTTCTTC
CSASSGSLGNEQFF
>.|.|TRBV15|TRBJ2-1
TGTGCCACCAGCTCTCGCATGGGGGCCAATGAGCAGTTCTTC
CATSSRMGANEQFF
>TRBD1|.|TRBV11-2|TRBJ1-5
TGTGCCAGCAGCCCTTCAGGGGGCTATCAGCCCCAGCATTTT
CASSPSGGYQPQHF
>.|few|TRBV19|TRBJ1-1
TGTGCCAGTAGTATAGGCAGGGGCACTGAAGCTTTCTTT
CASSIGRGTEAFF
>TRBD1|.|TRBV10-3|TRBJ1-4
TGTGCCGTCTCTACAGGGGGGTTTTCTACTAATGAAAAACTGTTTTTT
CAVSTGGFSTNEKLFF
>.|.|TRBV21-1|TRBJ1-1
TGTGCCAGGAACAGACAGGCCTTGAACACTGAAGCTTTCTTT
CARNRQALNTEAFF
>TRBD2|.|TRBV5-4|TRBJ2-1
TGTGCCAGCAGCTTGGGGGCTAGCGGGGGCTACAATGAGCAGTTCTTC
CASSLGASGGYNEQFF
>.|few|TRBV29-1|TRBJ1-1
TGCAGCGTAAAACAGCTTTGGGACACTGAAGCTTTCTTT
CSVKQLWDTEAFF
>TRBD2|.|TRBV19|TRBJ2-3
TGTGCCAGTAGCCCAGCGGGAGGACTCCTCCTTCCGACAGATACGCAGTATTTT
CASSPAGGLLLPTDTQYF
>.|.|TRBV4-3|TRBJ2-3
TGCGCCAGCAGCCGATCCAGGGATTTCGGCACAGATACGCAGTATTTT
CASSRSRDFGTDTQYF
>TRBD1|.|TRBV7-2|TRBJ1-1
TGTGCCAGCAGCGCGGGACAGGGGGCGCGACTGAATGGTGAAGCTTTCTTT
CASSAGQGARLNGEAFF
>TRBD1|.|TRBV5-1|TRBJ1-1
TGCGCCAGCAGCACGGGACAGCAAAGCATGAACACTGAAGCTTTCTTT
CASSTGQQSMNTEAFF
>TRBD1|once|TRBV6-1|TRBJ1-1
TGTGCCAGCTGCGACAGGGGGCTTACTGAAGCTTTCTTT
CASCDRGLTEAFF
>TRBD1|.|TRBV7-2|TRBJ2-7
TGTGCCAGCAGCTTAGGGGACAGAGGCTACGAGCAGTACTTC
CASSLGDRGYEQYF
>TRBD1|.|TRBV19|TRBJ1-1
TGTGCCAGTGTCTCCGGGACAGGCGTTGAGGGGACTGAAGCTTTCTTT
CASVSGTGVEGTEAFF
>TRBD1|few|TRBV19|TRBJ1-2
TGTGCCAGTAGTATAGATCGGCTGGACAGGGTAAGCAAAAGCTACACCTTC
CASSIDRLDRVSKSYTF
>.|.|TRBV6-5|TRBJ2-2
TGTGCCAGCAGGTCGGACAGGAACACCGGGGAGCTGTTTTTT
CASRSDRNTGELFF
>TRBD2|few|TRBV30|TRBJ2-5
TGTGCCTGGGCCCCCGGTAGCGGGGGGCCGGAGACCCAGTACTTC
CAWAPGSGGPETQYF
>TRBD2|.|TRBV7-2|TRBJ2-7
TGTGCCAGCAGCGTAGCTAGCGGGGGGGCGGTCGAGCAGTACTTC
CASSVASGGAVEQYF
>.|.|TRBV4-2|TRBJ1-5
TGTGCCAGCAGCCAAGAGGGGCATCAGCCCCAGCATTTT
CASSQEGHQPQHF
>TRBD1|.|TRBV5-5|TRBJ1-1
TGTGCCAGCAGCTTGGCCCTGGGACAGGGGGCCCCTGAAGCTTTCTTT
CASSLALGQGAPEAFF
>TRBD1|.|TRBV30|TRBJ1-2
TGTGCCTGGAGTCGGTCAGGGGGCGTCCAAAATGGCTACACCTTC
CAWSRSGGVQNGYTF
>.|.|TRBV2|TRBJ1-5
TGTGCCAGCAGTGCAAACAGGGTATTTCAGCCCCAGCATTTT
CASSANRVFQPQHF
>.|once|TRBV21-1|TRBJ2-7
TGTGCCAGCAGTAGTTCGGGGGGCTACGAGCAGTACTTC
CASSSSGGYEQYF
>.|few|TRBV12-5|TRBJ1-1
TGTGCTAGTGGTTTGACAGGAGTGAACACTGAAGCTTTCTTT
CASGLTGVNTEAFF
>.|.|TRBV6-1|TRBJ1-4
TGTGCCAGCAGTGAACCCTCGGGGAGGGGAGTGGGGGAAAAACTGTTTTTT
CASSEPSGRGVGEKLFF
>TRBD1|.|TRBV30|TRBJ1-2
TGTGCCTGGAGTGCCGGGACAGGGGTCGGCTACACCTTC
CAWSAGTGVGYTF
>.|.|TRBV5-1|TRBJ1-5
TGCGCCAGCAGCTTGGGGACAGCCAGCAATCAGCCCCAGCATTTT
CASSLGTASNQPQHF
>.|few|TRBV30|TRBJ1-1
TGTGCCTGGAGTGCATTTGAGAGGGACACTGAAGCTTTCTTT
CAWSAFERDTEAFF
>TRBD1|few|TRBV5-6|TRBJ1-1
TGTGCCAGCAGCTGGGGGACAGGGAAGGAAGCTTTCTTT
CASSWGTGKEAFF
>.|.|TRBV10-3|TRBJ2-1
TGTGCCATCAGCGATGACAGAGACAATGAGCAGTTCTTC
CAISDDRDNEQFF
>TRBD2|.|TRBV4-2|TRBJ2-1
TGTGCCAGCAGCCAAGTTGGGTCGGGAGGGGCCTACAATGAGCAGTTCTTC
CASSQVGSGGAYNEQFF
>TRBD2|.|TRBV18|TRBJ2-3
TGTGCCAGCTCACCATTGGCGACTAGCGGGGAAACTAGCACAGATACGCAGTATTTT
CASSPLATSGETSTDTQYF
>.|.|TRBV19|TRBJ1-5
TGTGCCAGTAGGCAGGATTCAAGCAATCAGCCCCAGCATTTT
CASRQDSSNQPQHF
>.|.|TRBV7-2|TRBJ1-5
TGTGCCAGCAGCTTATTTTCGGATCAGCCCCAGCATTTT
CASSLFSDQPQHF
>.|few|TRBV30|TRBJ1-1
TGTGCCTGGACAGAGGGGGCTGAAGCTTTCTTT
CAWTEGAEAFF
>TRBD2|.|TRBV9|TRBJ2-1
TGTGCCAGCAGCCCCTACCATACTAGCGGGCCGTACAATGAGCAGTTCTTC
CASSPYHTSGPYNEQFF
>.|once|TRBV12-2|TRBJ2-3
TGTGCAAGTCGCAATCCTAGCGGGAGGACCCGCACAGATACGCAGTATTTT
CASRNPSGRTRTDTQYF
>.|.|TRBV4-3|TRBJ2-1
TGCGCCAGCAGCCAAGATTGGCTAGAAAGCAATGAGCAGTTCTTC
CASSQDWLESNEQFF
>TRBD2|.|TRBV4-2|TRBJ2-7
TGTGCCAGCGGTAGCGGGAAGGGGTACGAGCAGTACTTC
CASGSGKGYEQYF
>.|few|TRBV5-1|TRBJ2-3
TGCGCCAGCAGCTTGGCGCGCGGGGACACAGATACGCAGTATTTT
CASSLARGDTDTQYF
>.|.|TRBV6-1|TRBJ2-7
TGTGCCAGCAGTGGACAGGTCAGCTCCTACGAGCAGTACTTC
CASSGQVSSYEQYF
>.|few|TRBV5-1|TRBJ1-1
TGCGCCAGCAGCCCAGGGGATATGGACACTGAAGCTTTCTTT
CASSPGDMDTEAFF
>TRBD1|.|TRBV30|TRBJ1-1
TGTGCCTGGGTACAGGGGGGCCTTCGGGACACTGAAGCTTTCTTT
CAWVQGGLRDTEAFF
>TRBD2|.|TRBV4-2|TRBJ2-1
TGTGCCAGCAGCCAAGAAATCGGACTAGCGATAAACAATGAGCAGTTCTTC
CASSQEIGLAINNEQFF
>TRBD2|.|TRBV9|TRBJ2-5
TGTGCCAGCAGCGTTGGACTAGCGGGAACGGAGACCCAGTACTTC
CASSVGLAGTETQYF
>TRBD2|.|TRBV18|TRBJ2-1
TGTGCCAGCTCGCTGATAGCGGGAGATAACGATGAGCAGTTCTTC
CASSLIAGDNDEQFF
>.|.|TRBV29-1|TRBJ2-1
TGCACCCCTTCGGGGGAATGTTTTATCGATGAGCAGTTCTTC
CTPSGECFIDEQFF
>TRBD2|.|TRBV29-1|TRBJ2-6
TGCAGCGTAGCAGCTCGGGGAGGGGACTCTGGGGCCAACGTCCTGACTTTC
CSVAARGGDSGANVLTF
>.|.|TRBV4-2|TRBJ2-7
TGTGCCAGCAGCCAAGCGGGTTCGCCAAACGAGCAGTACTTC
CASSQAGSPNEQYF
>.|.|TRBV7-2|TRBJ2-3
TGTGCCAGCAGCTTAGAAGGGGTGCGAACAGATACGCAGTATTTT
CASSLEGVRTDTQYF
>TRBD1|.|TRBV11-3|TRBJ2-1
TGTGCCAGCAGCCCAGCAGGTGGACAGGGATCCTACAATGAGCAGTTCTTC
CASSPAGGQGSYNEQFF
>.|.|TRBV20-1|TRBJ2-1
TGCAGCCCCCAGGGGAACTATGAGCAGTTCTTC
CSPQGNYEQFF
>.|.|TRBV4-3|TRBJ1-4
TGCGCCAGCAGCCAAGGTGGGGCCCGACCGGGAGTTTATGAAAAACTGTTTTTT
CASSQGGARPGVYEKLFF